These 5 T cell receptor beta chains originate from one sample sequenced in a study of OX40 agonist ivuxolimab in advanced cancers. The method behind the library was the immunoSEQ multiplex PCR assay. As stored in TCRdb, this immuneACCESS dataset retains in-frame rearrangements with V and J assigned. A fraction of the clones does not appear; measured against another copy, unresolved V genes explain less than half of the discrepancy, and the remainder lacks a known reason. The sample data list fewer than 80,000 clones, and 60% to 80% of these were observed just once. Jointly, the top ten make up 1.6% of the sample. The sample here was CD4+ or CD8+ T cells sorted from blood, taken in a trial of the OX40 agonist ivuxolimab. The receptors were sampled from an adult with an advanced solid tumor such as melanoma, head and neck, liver or kidney cancer.

This clone showed up just once. This chain connects TRBV6-1 to TRBJ1-5; 8 bases align to TRBD1. Trimming at V came to 2 bases and at J to 4 bases, leaving 7 bases not matched to a gene. This CDR3 is 16 amino acids long. Germline CDR1 MNHNS, CDR2 SASEGT. This chain's CDR3 is CASSENRGIRNQPQHF. For the CDR3, the DNA is TGTGCCAGCAGTGAAAACAGGGGGATTCGAAATCAGCCCCAGCATTTT.

The table lists this clone with a few counts. CDR3 residues: CASSLTGNTIYF. In DNA, the CDR3 is TGTGCCAGCAGCCTTACTGGAAACACCATATATTTT. J is TRBJ1-3 and V is TRBV14; D not resolved. Germline-derived CDR1 and CDR2 are SGHDN and FVKESK. CDR3 size: 12 residues. V gave up 4 bases and J gave up 2 bases, with 3 bases separating them.

The V gene is TRBV5-1, the J gene TRBJ2-5; D perhaps matches TRBD2 (6 bases). CDR3 length equals 13 residues. CDR1 and CDR2 (germline): SGHRS, YFSETQ. V lost 0 bases to trimming and J lost 5 bases, with 8 bases between them. The CDR3 reads CASSLGDFETQYF. In DNA form, the CDR3 reads TGCGCCAGCAGCTTGGGGGACTTTGAGACCCAGTACTTC.

The chain carries TRBV4-1 and TRBJ1-3; D ambiguous. This CDR3 spans 16 amino acids. The V gene lost 0 bases and the J gene lost 0 bases, with 9 bases spanning the gap. CDR1 is MGHRA and CDR2 is YSYEKL in the germline V gene. DNA for the CDR3: TGCGCCAGCAGCCAAGACCTGGGGTCCTCTGGAAACACCATATATTTT. Protein: CASSQDLGSSGNTIYF.

The V and J genes are TRBV7-9 and TRBJ2-7; unclear D gene. V was clipped by 0 bases and J by 5 bases, with 5 bases between them. This CDR3 spans 12 amino acids. The germline gives CDR1 SEHNR, CDR2 FQNEAQ (reference sequence). The CDR3 region is CASSLAPNEQYF. In nucleotides, the CDR3 is TGTGCCAGCAGCTTAGCACCGAACGAGCAGTACTTC.